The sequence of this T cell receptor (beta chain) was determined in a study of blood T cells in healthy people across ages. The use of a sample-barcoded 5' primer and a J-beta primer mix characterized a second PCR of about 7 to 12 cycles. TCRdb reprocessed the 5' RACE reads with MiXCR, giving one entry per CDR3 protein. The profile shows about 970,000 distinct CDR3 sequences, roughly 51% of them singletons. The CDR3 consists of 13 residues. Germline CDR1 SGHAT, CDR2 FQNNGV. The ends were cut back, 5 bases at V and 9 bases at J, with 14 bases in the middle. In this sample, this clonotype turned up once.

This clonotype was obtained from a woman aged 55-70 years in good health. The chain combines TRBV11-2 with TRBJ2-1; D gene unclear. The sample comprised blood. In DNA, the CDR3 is TGTGCCAGCAGCCATACCCTAGAAACTGAGCAGTTCTTC. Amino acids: CASSHTLETEQFF.